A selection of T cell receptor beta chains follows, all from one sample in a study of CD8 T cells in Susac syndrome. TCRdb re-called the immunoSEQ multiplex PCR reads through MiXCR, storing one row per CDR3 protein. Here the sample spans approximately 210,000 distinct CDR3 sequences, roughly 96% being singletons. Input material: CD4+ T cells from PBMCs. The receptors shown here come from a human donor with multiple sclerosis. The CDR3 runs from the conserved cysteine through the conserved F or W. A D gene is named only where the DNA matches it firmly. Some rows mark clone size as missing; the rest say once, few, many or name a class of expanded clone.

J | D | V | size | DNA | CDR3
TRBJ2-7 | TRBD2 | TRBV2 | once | TGTGCCAGCACCCCACCGCGGGCGGGAGGGTCCGCCTACGAGCAGTACTTC | CASTPPRAGGSAYEQYF
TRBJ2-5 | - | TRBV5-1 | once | TGCGCCAGCAGCTTGACTCAGACCCAGTACTTC | CASSLTQTQYF
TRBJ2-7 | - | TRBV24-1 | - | TGTGCCACCAGTGAAGAGGGCCCTGGGAACGAGCAGTACTTC | CATSEEGPGNEQYF
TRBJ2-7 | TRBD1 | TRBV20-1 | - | TGCAGTGCTACCCAAGACAGGGCACCCTACGAGCAGTACTTC | CSATQDRAPYEQYF
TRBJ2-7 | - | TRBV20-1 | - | TGCAGTGCTAACAGGGAAAACGAGCAGTACTTC | CSANRENEQYF
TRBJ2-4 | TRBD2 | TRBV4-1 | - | TGCGCCAGCAGCCAAGGGACTAGCGGGATAGGCAACATTCAGTACTTC | CASSQGTSGIGNIQYF
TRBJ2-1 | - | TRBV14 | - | TGTGCCAGCAGCCAAGTTAGCTCGTCCGGGTACTACAATGAGCAGTTCTTC | CASSQVSSSGYYNEQFF
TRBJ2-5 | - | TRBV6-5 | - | TGTGCCACCAGAGGTGGGGAGACCCAGTACTTC | CATRGGETQYF
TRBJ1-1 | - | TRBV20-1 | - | TGCAGTGCTGAGCTCCCGGCAGGGAGGGCTGAAGCTTTCTTT | CSAELPAGRAEAFF
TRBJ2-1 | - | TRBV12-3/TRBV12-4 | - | TGTGCCAGCAGTTTAGACCCTACCTACAATGAGCAGTTCTTC | CASSLDPTYNEQFF
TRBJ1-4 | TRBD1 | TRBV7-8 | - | TGTGCCAGCAGCTCGCGACGGACAGGGCTTAATGAAAAACTGTTTTTT | CASSSRRTGLNEKLFF
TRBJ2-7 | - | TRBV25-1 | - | TGTGCCAGCGCCCTGGGGGTCGAGCAGTACTTC | CASALGVEQYF
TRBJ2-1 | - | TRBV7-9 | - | TGTGCCAGCAGCCTCACTTCGGGCAGGGTATTACTCGATGAGCAGTTCTTC | CASSLTSGRVLLDEQFF
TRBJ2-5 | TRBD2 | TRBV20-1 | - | TGCAGTGCTACCTCTTTGGGGGTGTTAGCGGGAGGGCCATGGGAGACCCAGTACTTC | CSATSLGVLAGGPWETQYF
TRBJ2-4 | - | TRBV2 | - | TGTGCCAGCAGAGGAACACTCATAGCCAAAAACATTCAGTACTTC | CASRGTLIAKNIQYF
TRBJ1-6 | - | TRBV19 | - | TGTGCCAGTAGTATCCTGACCTATAATTCACCCCTCCACTTT | CASSILTYNSPLHF
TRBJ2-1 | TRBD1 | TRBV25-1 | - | TGTGCCAGCAGTGAATACTTGCCGGGACAGGGGTACAATGAGCAGTTCTTC | CASSEYLPGQGYNEQFF
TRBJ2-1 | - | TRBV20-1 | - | TGCAGTGCTGTCCGACGGGCAGGCAATGAGCAGTTCTTC | CSAVRRAGNEQFF
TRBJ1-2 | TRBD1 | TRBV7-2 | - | TGTGCCAGCAGCTTAGTATACAGGGGGCGCCGATCGCTAGGCTACACCTTC | CASSLVYRGRRSLGYTF
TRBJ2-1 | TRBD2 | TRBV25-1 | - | TGTGCCAGCAGTAATCTAGGACTAGCGGGGTACAATGAGCAGTTCTTC | CASSNLGLAGYNEQFF
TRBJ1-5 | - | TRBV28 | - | TGTGCCAGCGGGTCGGGGTCAAGGGGGAATCAGCCCCAGCATTTT | CASGSGSRGNQPQHF
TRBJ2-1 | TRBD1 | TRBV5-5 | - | TGTGCCAGCAGGAGAAGAGTAGAGGGGGCTAGCAATGAGCAGTTCTTC | CASRRRVEGASNEQFF
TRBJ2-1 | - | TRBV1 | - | TGCACCAGCAGCCCATGGACTAGTGGCGATGAGCAGTTCTTC | CTSSPWTSGDEQFF
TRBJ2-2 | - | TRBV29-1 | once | TGCAGCGTAAATAGTGGAAGGGAGCTGTTTTTT | CSVNSGRELFF
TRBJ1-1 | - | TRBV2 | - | TGTGCCAGCCCCCTTCGTGGGGGTGAAGCTTTCTTT | CASPLRGGEAFF
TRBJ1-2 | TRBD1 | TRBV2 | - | TGTGCCAGCAGTGCCGACAGGGGGAAAGGCTATGGCTACACCTTC | CASSADRGKGYGYTF
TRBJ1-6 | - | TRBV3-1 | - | TGTGCCAGCAGCCAAGGAGCGAGTTCACCCCTCCACTTT | CASSQGASSPLHF
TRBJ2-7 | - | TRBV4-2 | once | TGTGCCAGCAGCCAACTTACTAACCCACCGTCCTACGAGCAGTACTTC | CASSQLTNPPSYEQYF
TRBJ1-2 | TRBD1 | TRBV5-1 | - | TGCGCCAGCAGCGGAGGGGGCGCCGACTATGGCTACACCTTC | CASSGGGADYGYTF
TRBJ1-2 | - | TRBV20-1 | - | TGCAGTGCTGGACGGACAGACTATGGCTACACCTTC | CSAGRTDYGYTF
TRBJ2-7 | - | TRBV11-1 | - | TGTGCCAGCAGCTTAAACAGACAGGAGCACTACGAGCAGTACTTC | CASSLNRQEHYEQYF
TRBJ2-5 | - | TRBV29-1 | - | TGCAGCGGAGCGCGGGGAGGAGAGACCCAGTACTTC | CSGARGGETQYF
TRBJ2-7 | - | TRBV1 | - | TGCACCAGCAGCGACTGCTCCTACGAGCAGTACTTC | CTSSDCSYEQYF
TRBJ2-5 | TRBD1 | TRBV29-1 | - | TGCAGCGTTGAATACCTACGGACAGGGTCCTTGGAGACCCAGTACTTC | CSVEYLRTGSLETQYF
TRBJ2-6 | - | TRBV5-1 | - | TGCGCCAGCAGCATGGGCGCTGGGGCCAACGTCCTGACTTTC | CASSMGAGANVLTF
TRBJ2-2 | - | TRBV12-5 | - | TGTGCTAGTGGTTTGTGGAGCACCGGGGAGCTGTTTTTT | CASGLWSTGELFF
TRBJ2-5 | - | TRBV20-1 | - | TGCAGCGCGATACGGCAGTCCGAGACCCAGTACTTC | CSAIRQSETQYF
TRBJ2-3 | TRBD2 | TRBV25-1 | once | TGTGCCAGCAGTGGACCTAGCGGGAGTGTTACAGATACGCAGTATTTT | CASSGPSGSVTDTQYF
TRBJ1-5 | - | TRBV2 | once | TGTGCCAGCAGTGTACGCCGGGATAATCAGCCCCAGCATTTT | CASSVRRDNQPQHF
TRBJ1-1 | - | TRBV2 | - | TGTGCCAGCAGTGAATCGCTACGAGGAAGGACTGAAGCTTTCTTT | CASSESLRGRTEAFF
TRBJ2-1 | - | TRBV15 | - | TGTGCCACCAGCAGAGAGGGTAGGTCTAGTCGGAATGAGCAGTTCTTC | CATSREGRSSRNEQFF
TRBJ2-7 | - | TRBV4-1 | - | TGCGCCAGCAGCCAAGTTGGTACCTACGAGCAGTACTTC | CASSQVGTYEQYF
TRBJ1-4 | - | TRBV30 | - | TGTGCCTGGAGTGTACGAAGGGAAAAACTGTTTTTT | CAWSVRREKLFF
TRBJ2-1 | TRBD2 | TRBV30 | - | TGTGCCTGGAGTCTGCTAGCGGGGTTCCCCGGCAATGAGCAGTTCTTC | CAWSLLAGFPGNEQFF
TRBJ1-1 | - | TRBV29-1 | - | TGCAGCGTTGGGCGGGGGGCCATGAACACTGAAGCTTTCTTT | CSVGRGAMNTEAFF
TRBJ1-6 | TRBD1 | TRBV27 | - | TGTGCCAGCACCCCCCTTGACAGGGCGAAGTATTCACCCCTCCACTTT | CASTPLDRAKYSPLHF
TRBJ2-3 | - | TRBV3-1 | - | TGTGCCAGCAGCCCCGGACGGAGCACAGATACGCAGTATTTT | CASSPGRSTDTQYF
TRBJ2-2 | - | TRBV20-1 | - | TGCAGTGCTGGACAACAGGGGAACACCGGGGAGCTGTTTTTT | CSAGQQGNTGELFF
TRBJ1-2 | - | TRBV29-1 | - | TGCAGCGTCGAGGGTGCAAGGGGCTATGGCTACACCTTC | CSVEGARGYGYTF
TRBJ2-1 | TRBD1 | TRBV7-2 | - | TGTGCCAGCAGCTTAGTATTGGCAGGGGGCCGAAGGGGTGAGCAGTTCTTC | CASSLVLAGGRRGEQFF
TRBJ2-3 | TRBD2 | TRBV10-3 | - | TGTGCCATCAGCCCGGGGCGGGAGCTAGATACGCAGTATTTT | CAISPGRELDTQYF
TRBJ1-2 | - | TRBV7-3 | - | TGTGCCAGCAGCTCCGGACGGGATTATGGCTACACCTTC | CASSSGRDYGYTF
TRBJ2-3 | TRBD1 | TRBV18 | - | TGTGCCAGCTCACCACGACAGGGTGAAGATACGCAGTATTTT | CASSPRQGEDTQYF
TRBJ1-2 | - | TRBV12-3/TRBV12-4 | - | TGTGCCAGCTCAGACCCCCCATTAACAGTGCTTGGCTACACCTTC | CASSDPPLTVLGYTF
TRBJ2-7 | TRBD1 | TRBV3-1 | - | TGTGCCAGCAGCCAATACTCCGGGACAGGACCCTACGAGCAGTACTTC | CASSQYSGTGPYEQYF
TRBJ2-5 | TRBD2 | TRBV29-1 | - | TGCAGCTCATCCGGACTAGCGGGAGTAGAGACCCAGTACTTC | CSSSGLAGVETQYF